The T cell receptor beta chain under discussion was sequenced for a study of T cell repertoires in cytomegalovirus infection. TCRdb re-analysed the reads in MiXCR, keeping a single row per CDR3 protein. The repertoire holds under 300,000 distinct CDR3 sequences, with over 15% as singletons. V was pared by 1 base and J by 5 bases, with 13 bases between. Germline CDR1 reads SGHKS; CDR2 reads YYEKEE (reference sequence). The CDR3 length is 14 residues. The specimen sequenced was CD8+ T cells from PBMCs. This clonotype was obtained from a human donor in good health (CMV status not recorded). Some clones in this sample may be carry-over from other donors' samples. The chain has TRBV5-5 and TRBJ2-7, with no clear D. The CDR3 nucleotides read TGTGCCAGCAGCTTGACTCCACGACGGGACGAGCAGTACTTC. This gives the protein CASSLTPRRDEQYF. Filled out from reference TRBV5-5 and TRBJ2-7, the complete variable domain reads DAGVTQSPTHLIKTRGQQVTLRCSPISGHKSVSWYQQVLGQGPQFIFQYYEKEERGRGNFPDRFSARQFPNYSSELNVNALLLGDSALYLCASSLTPRRDEQYFGPGTRLTVT.